These 8 T cell receptor beta chains came from one sample sequenced in a study of CD8 T cells in Susac syndrome. cDNA came from roughly 0.47 to 1 ug RNA primed by random hexamers. TCRdb used MiXCR to reprocess the immunoSEQ multiplex PCR reads, holding one entry per CDR3 protein. The data contain about 100,000 distinct CDR3 sequences, about 96% of them singletons. The sample taken for sequencing was CD8+ T cells from PBMCs. Every receptor here comes from a human donor with Susac syndrome.

The chain recombines TRBV7-2 with TRBJ1-2, with 8 bases lining up with TRBD1. Germline CDR1 is SGHTA and CDR2 is FQGNSA. The CDR3 covers 14 residues. The ends lost 2 bases at V and 8 bases at J; junction bases unmatched: 7. The CDR3 DNA reads TGTGCCAGCAGCTTATTTCAGGACAGGGCCGGCTACACCTTC. Its protein is CASSLFQDRAGYTF.

V is TRBV29-1 and J is TRBJ2-1; tentative D call: TRBD2 (5 bases). Per germline, CDR1 SQVTM and CDR2 ANQGSEA. The CDR3 contains 12 residues. Trimming pared 6 bases from V and 3 bases from J, leaving 9 bases between. The CDR3 DNA reads as TGCAGCGTCGAGGAGGACTACAATGAGCAGTTCTTC. It translates to CSVEEDYNEQFF.

V and J are TRBV6-4 and TRBJ2-1; perhaps TRBD2 as D (6 bases). This CDR3 has 15 residues. The germline V and J ends were trimmed by 0 bases and 6 bases, with 12 bases remaining between them. Looked up from germline, CDR1 is MRHNA and CDR2 is SNTAGT. CDR3 DNA sequence: TGTGCCAGCAGTGACTCGCGAGCCGGGGGCAATGAGCAGTTCTTC. Protein product: CASSDSRAGGNEQFF.

The chain employs TRBV5-4 and TRBJ2-3, with TRBD1 matching 8 bases. Germline trimming cut 4 bases from V and 0 bases from J; bases unmatched to any gene: 10. This CDR3 spans 17 amino acids. Germline-derived CDR1 and CDR2 are SGHNT and YYREEE (reference sequence). The CDR3 coding sequence is TGTGCCAGCAGCCATCCGGGACAGGCCCCTAGCACAGATACGCAGTATTTT. Protein: CASSHPGQAPSTDTQYF.

This clonotype came up once. V usage is TRBV29-1 and J usage is TRBJ2-2; a possible D gene is TRBD2 (6 bases). This CDR3 comprises 15 residues. Germline V gene sequence: CDR1 SQVTM, CDR2 ANQGSEA. The germline V and J ends were trimmed by 4 bases and 5 bases, with 17 bases remaining between them. CDR3 sequence (DNA): TGCAGCGTTGTCCCCCCGGGAGTGAGTACCGGGGAGCTGTTTTTT. Protein: CSVVPPGVSTGELFF.

The V and J genes are TRBV3-1 and TRBJ2-7, with D hard to call. The CDR3 sequence is 12 residues long. V was trimmed by 4 bases and J by 8 bases, leaving 12 bases between them. Germline values: CDR1 LGHDT, CDR2 YNNKEL (reference sequence). CDR3 DNA: TGTGCCAGCAGCCTTTCCGACCGCCAGCAGTACTTC. Translated: CASSLSDRQQYF.

This clonotype was detected once. The J gene is TRBJ2-4, the V gene TRBV24-1, with TRBD2 as a possible D gene (6 bases). The germline V gene encodes CDR1 KGHDR and CDR2 SFDVKD. V was clipped by 5 bases and J by 7 bases, with 8 bases between them. This CDR3 comprises 12 residues. The CDR3 here is CATSGGTNIQYF. In DNA form, the CDR3 reads TGTGCCACCAGTGGAGGGACTAACATTCAGTACTTC.

This chain connects TRBV3-1 to TRBJ1-1; D perhaps matches TRBD1 (5 bases). Trimming removed 6 bases from V and 1 base from J, with 9 bases in between. CDR1 is LGHDT, CDR2 YNNKEL, per germline (reference sequence). This CDR3 comprises 13 residues. The CDR3 DNA reads TGTGCCAGCAGTCGACAGAGGAACACTGAAGCTTTCTTT. Its translation is CASSRQRNTEAFF.